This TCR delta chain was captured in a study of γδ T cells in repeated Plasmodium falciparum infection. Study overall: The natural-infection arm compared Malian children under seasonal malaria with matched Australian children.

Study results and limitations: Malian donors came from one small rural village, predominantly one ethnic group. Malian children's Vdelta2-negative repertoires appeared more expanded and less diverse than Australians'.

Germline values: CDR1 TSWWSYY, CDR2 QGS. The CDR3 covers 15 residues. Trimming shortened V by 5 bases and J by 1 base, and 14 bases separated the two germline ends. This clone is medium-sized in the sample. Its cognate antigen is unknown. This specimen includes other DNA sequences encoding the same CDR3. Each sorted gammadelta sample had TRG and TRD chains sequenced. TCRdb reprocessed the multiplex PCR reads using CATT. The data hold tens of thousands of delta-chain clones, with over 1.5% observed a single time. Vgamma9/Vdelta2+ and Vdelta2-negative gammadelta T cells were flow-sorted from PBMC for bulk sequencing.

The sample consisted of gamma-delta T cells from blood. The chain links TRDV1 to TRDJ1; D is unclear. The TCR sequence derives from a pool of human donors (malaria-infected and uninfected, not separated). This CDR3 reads CALGRRTEGTDKLIF. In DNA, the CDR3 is TGTGCTCTTGGGAGACGTACTGAGGGCACCGATAAACTCATCTTT.